The 32 T cell receptor beta chains listed next were all sequenced from one sample in a study of blood T cell repertoires in COVID-19. The protocol was immunoSEQ multiplex PCR, while the TCRdb copy is restricted to in-frame clones and leaves out a portion. The sample records a few hundred thousand clones, 85% to 90% being singletons. Sequenced material: PBMCs or T cells enriched from blood (not recorded which). The receptors were sampled from a woman aged 18-29 years with acute COVID-19.

This chain connects TRBV19 to TRBJ2-1, with 9 bases that match TRBD2. Germline V CDR1 and CDR2: LNHDA, SQIVND (reference sequence). This CDR3 spans 16 amino acids. J gave up 5 bases and V 1 base, and 6 bases lay outside the gene matches. The CDR3 nucleotides read TGTGCCAGTAGTATAGGAGCTAGCGGGACGGACAATGAGCAGTTCTTC. Its protein is CASSIGASGTDNEQFF.

The chain employs TRBV2 and TRBJ2-2; tentative D call: TRBD1 (6 bases). Per the germline V gene, CDR1 is SNHLY and CDR2 is FYNNEI. The V gene lost 6 bases and the J gene lost 6 bases, with 8 bases spanning the gap. This CDR3 has 12 amino acids. The CDR3 DNA follows: TGTGCCAGCAGAAGACAGGCCGGGGAGCTGTTTTTT. The encoded protein is CASRRQAGELFF.

V is TRBV6-5 and J is TRBJ2-3; 9 nucleotides line up with TRBD2. Unmatched junction bases numbered 9, after V lost 0 bases and J lost 14 bases. The CDR3 is made up of 14 amino acids. The germline V gene encodes CDR1 MNHEY and CDR2 SVGAGI. This chain's CDR3 is CASSYSLTSGFRYF. DNA for the CDR3: TGTGCCAGCAGTTACTCTCTTACTAGCGGGTTTCGGTATTTT.

This clone appeared once. In DNA, the CDR3 is TGCGCCAGCAGGAACAGCCGGAACACCGGGGAGCTGTTTTTT. It yields the protein CASRNSRNTGELFF. V usage is TRBV10-1 and J usage is TRBJ2-2; unclear D gene. V lost 6 bases to trimming and J lost 1 base, with 9 bases between them. Germline values: CDR1 WNHNN, CDR2 SYGVQD (reference sequence). This CDR3 is 14 amino acids long.

V and J are TRBV11-3 and TRBJ2-7; perhaps TRBD2 as D (6 bases). This CDR3 contains 12 residues. CDR1 and CDR2 from the germline V gene are SGHNT and YENEEA. V lost 3 bases, J lost 6 bases, and 9 bases lay in between. The chain's CDR3 is CASSFPGGEQYF. The CDR3 nucleotides are TGTGCCAGCAGCTTCCCCGGGGGCGAGCAGTACTTC.

This chain joins TRBV28 and TRBJ2-1; TRBD2 matches 8 bases. Per the germline V gene, CDR1 is MDHEN and CDR2 is SYDVKM. The CDR3 has 15 residues. V dropped 7 bases and J dropped 3; count of bases not matched to a gene: 8. The CDR3 nucleotides read TGTGCCAGCATCCCAGCGGGAGTCAGCTACAATGAGCAGTTCTTC. Protein: CASIPAGVSYNEQFF.

This clone was seen a few times. The genes are TRBV18 and TRBJ1-1, with D unclear. There are 12 residues in the CDR3. Germline V gives CDR1 KGHSH, CDR2 LQKENI. The ends were cut back, 4 bases at V and 4 bases at J, with 7 bases in the middle. CDR3 nucleotides: TGTGCCAGCTCACGAGGGAGCACTGAAGCTTTCTTT. It specifies CASSRGSTEAFF.

This rearrangement joins TRBV5-5 to TRBJ1-1; 9 positions match TRBD1. Germline CDR1 reads SGHKS; CDR2 reads YYEKEE (reference sequence). This CDR3 is built from 15 residues. Germline trimming cut 4 bases from V and 6 bases from J; bases unmatched to any gene: 10. CDR3 nucleotides: TGTGCCAGCAGCGGCGGTGGGACAGGGTTTTCTGAAGCTTTCTTT. This translates into CASSGGGTGFSEAFF.

V usage is TRBV2 and J usage is TRBJ2-2; D is perhaps TRBD1 (6 bases). The V gene's germline CDR1 is SNHLY and CDR2 FYNNEI. V was trimmed by 10 bases and J by 1 base, leaving 10 bases between them. CDR3 length equals 13 residues. The CDR3 region is CAIPQGNTGELFF. For the CDR3, the DNA is TGTGCCATCCCACAGGGGAACACCGGGGAGCTGTTTTTT.

The V gene is TRBV6-1, the J gene TRBJ2-7; tentative D call: TRBD1 (6 bases). The CDR3 contains 14 residues. The germline V gene has CDR1 MNHNS and CDR2 SASEGT. The V and J ends lost 3 bases and 2 bases respectively, with 11 bases between them. CDR3 coding DNA: TGTGCCAGCAGTGACGGCAGGGGACCCTACGAGCAGTACTTC. Protein: CASSDGRGPYEQYF.

V gene TRBV5-1 combines with J gene TRBJ2-7; tentatively, D is TRBD2 (6 bases). Germline V gene data show CDR1 as SGHRS and CDR2 as YFSETQ. V was pared by 4 bases and J by 1 base, with 15 bases between. This CDR3 has 15 residues. CDR3 DNA sequence: TGCGCCAGCAGCGGCGGGACGATGCCGTCCTACGAGCAGTACTTC. It translates to CASSGGTMPSYEQYF.

V gene TRBV19 combines with J gene TRBJ2-5; TRBD1 agrees at 11 bases. Germline V gene sequence: CDR1 LNHDA, CDR2 SQIVND (reference sequence). CDR3 size: 14 residues. Germline trimming cut 7 bases from V and 5 bases from J; bases unmatched to any gene: 6. CDR3 sequence reads: CASTRTGGAETQYF. CDR3 nucleotide sequence: TGTGCCAGTACCAGGACAGGGGGCGCGGAGACCCAGTACTTC.

V usage is TRBV24-1 and J usage is TRBJ2-1, with D possibly matching TRBD2 (6 bases). This CDR3 is built from 15 residues. Germline CDR1 and CDR2: KGHDR and SFDVKD. V was pared by 0 bases and J by 6 bases, with 11 bases between. The CDR3 DNA reads TGTGCCACCAGTGATTTGTACAGGACTACCAATGAGCAGTTCTTC. This codes for CATSDLYRTTNEQFF.

V is TRBV18 and J is TRBJ2-5; TRBD1 agrees at 9 bases. The CDR3 is made up of 14 amino acids. After removal of 6 bases from V and 4 bases from J, the junction contained 6 bases not matched to a gene. Germline CDR1 is KGHSH and CDR2 is LQKENI. CDR3: CASSVNRGRETQYF. Written as DNA, the CDR3 is TGTGCCAGCTCCGTGAACAGGGGGCGAGAGACCCAGTACTTC.

CDR3: CASSANRGSSYEQYF. For the CDR3, the DNA is TGCGCCAGCAGTGCTAACAGGGGAAGCTCCTACGAGCAGTACTTC. This chain joins TRBV10-1 and TRBJ2-7, with 7 nucleotides matching TRBD1. The CDR3 loop spans 15 amino acids. Germline V CDR1 and CDR2: WNHNN, SYGVQD (reference sequence). The V segment lost 4 bases and the J segment 0 bases; nucleotides outside the gene matches: 6.

The chain combines TRBV7-9 with TRBJ1-4; TRBD1 might be the D (6 bases). Germline assignment: CDR1 SEHNR and CDR2 FQNEAQ (reference sequence). Trimming left V 5 bases short and J 7 bases short, with 17 bases between. This CDR3 has 15 residues. The CDR3 DNA reads TGTGCCAGCAGCCGCGAGCAGGGGCTAGGTGAAAAACTGTTTTTT. Amino acids: CASSREQGLGEKLFF.

This clone was seen only once. The CDR3 DNA reads TGTGCCAGCAGCTTAGTTGTAGGGGTGGATGGCTACACCTTC. This gives the protein CASSLVVGVDGYTF. V gene TRBV11-2 combines with J gene TRBJ1-2, with TRBD1 as a possible D gene (5 bases). CDR3 length: 14 residues. V was pared by 1 base and J by 6 bases, with 12 bases between. In germline, CDR1 is SGHAT, CDR2 FQNNGV.

The V and J genes are TRBV28 and TRBJ1-6; tentatively, D is TRBD1 (6 bases). This CDR3 is built from 13 residues. V was shortened by 6 bases and J by 6 bases, with 9 bases between the two germline ends. Germline lookup yields CDR1 MDHEN and CDR2 SYDVKM. The CDR3 loop reads CASRGRGNSPLHF. The CDR3 DNA follows: TGTGCCAGCAGAGGCAGGGGTAATTCACCCCTCCACTTT.

The CDR3 DNA is TGTGCCAGCTCACCAAGAATCGACAGAGACTATGGCTACACCTTC. It translates to CASSPRIDRDYGYTF. The chain combines TRBV18 with TRBJ1-2, with a tentative D call TRBD1 (5 bases). Germline V CDR1 and CDR2: KGHSH, LQKENI. This CDR3 comprises 15 residues. V was trimmed by 2 bases and J by 3 bases, leaving 13 bases between them.

The chain combines TRBV28 with TRBJ1-1; D may be TRBD1 (6 bases). This CDR3 is 18 amino acids long. Germline V gives CDR1 MDHEN, CDR2 SYDVKM. Trimming removed 1 base at V and 0 bases at J, with 18 bases between. The CDR3 sequence: CASSLYVRVGGLNTEAFF. The CDR3 DNA is TGTGCCAGCAGTTTATATGTCAGGGTCGGGGGGCTGAACACTGAAGCTTTCTTT.

The chain employs TRBV9 and TRBJ2-5, with 8 positions matching TRBD1. The CDR3 contains 14 residues. V lost 2 bases to trimming and J lost 2 bases; unmatched junction nucleotides: 2. CDR1 is SGDLS, CDR2 YYNGEE, per germline. The CDR3 nucleotides are TGTGCCAGCAGCGTCAGACAGGGGCAAGAGACCCAGTACTTC. It encodes CASSVRQGQETQYF.

The V and J genes are TRBV7-8 and TRBJ2-6; the match to TRBD1 covers 7 bases. The J segment lost 0 bases and the V segment lost 5 bases, leaving 7 bases of the junction unmatched. Germline CDR1 SGHVS, CDR2 FQNEAQ. The CDR3 contains 17 residues. Here the CDR3 reads CASSRSRTGSGANVLTF. DNA for the CDR3: TGTGCCAGCAGCCGTTCGAGGACAGGCTCTGGGGCCAACGTCCTGACTTTC.

The chain uses TRBV30 and TRBJ1-1, with 7 bases aligning to TRBD1. V was clipped by 2 bases and J by 10 bases; unmatched bases: 10. There are 13 residues in the CDR3. Germline CDR1 reads GTSNPN; CDR2 reads SVGIG (reference sequence). CDR3 DNA sequence: TGTGCCTGGAGTAAGGGAACAGGGGAGAGAGCTTTCTTT. It translates to CAWSKGTGERAFF.

Concerning this clone itself: In the same sample, other DNA sequences code for this CDR3. V is TRBV29-1 and J is TRBJ2-1; 13 bases map to TRBD2. The V gene's germline CDR1 is SQVTM and CDR2 ANQGSEA. The CDR3 length is 14 residues. J lost 6 bases, V lost 3 bases, and 2 bases had no gene match. CDR3 DNA sequence: TGCAGCGTTGATGGACTAGCGGGAGTCAATGAGCAGTTCTTC. Translated, it gives CSVDGLAGVNEQFF.

V and J are TRBV2 and TRBJ2-7; D unclear. The germline V gene encodes CDR1 SNHLY and CDR2 FYNNEI. The CDR3 totals 11 residues. V shed 7 bases and J shed 0 bases, with 4 bases lying between them. This CDR3 reads CASIASYEQYF. The CDR3 DNA follows: TGTGCCAGCATAGCCTCCTACGAGCAGTACTTC.

This chain joins TRBV5-1 and TRBJ1-5; D might be TRBD1 (6 bases). From germline, CDR1 is SGHRS and CDR2 YFSETQ. This CDR3 has 14 amino acids. The V end was cut by 2 bases, the J end by 2 bases, with 8 bases between. The CDR3: CASSLGGGNQPQHF. DNA for the CDR3: TGCGCCAGCAGCTTAGGGGGGGGCAATCAGCCCCAGCATTTT.

The J gene is TRBJ1-6, the V gene TRBV10-3; 7 bases match TRBD1. The V gene's germline CDR1 is ENHRY and CDR2 SYGVKD. The junction had 12 bases not matched to a gene; V was cut back by 6 bases and J by 10 bases. The CDR3 loop spans 15 amino acids. This CDR3 reads CAIREQTGPRSPLHF. CDR3 sequence (DNA): TGTGCCATCAGGGAACAGACAGGGCCTAGGTCACCCCTCCACTTT.

The chain has TRBV19 and TRBJ2-4, with a weak D call TRBD1 (6 bases). The V end lost 6 bases, the J end lost 0 bases, and 18 bases lay between the germline ends. The CDR3 has 17 residues. Germline V gives CDR1 LNHDA, CDR2 SQIVND (reference sequence). In DNA form, the CDR3 reads TGTGCCAGTAGATCGATACAGGGCCCGGAAGCCAAAAACATTCAGTACTTC. Translation gives CASRSIQGPEAKNIQYF. The full variable domain, rest sourced from reference TRBV19 and TRBJ2-4, is DGGITQSPKYLFRKEGQNVTLSCEQNLNHDAMYWYRQDPGQGLRLIYYSQIVNDFQKGDIAEGYSVSREKKESFPLTVTSAQKNPTAFYLCASRSIQGPEAKNIQYFGAGTRLSVL.

This clone was counted a single time. CDR3 residues: CASAKLRGSYNEQFF. For the CDR3, the DNA is TGTGCCAGCGCCAAGCTCAGGGGGTCCTACAATGAGCAGTTCTTC. The V and J genes are TRBV27 and TRBJ2-1; 7 nucleotides line up with TRBD1. J gave up 1 base and V 8 bases, and 8 bases lay outside the gene matches. There are 15 residues in the CDR3. Germline-derived CDR1 and CDR2 are MNHEY and SMNVEV (reference sequence).

This clone has more than one count but fewer than ten. The V call is TRBV4-1, the J call TRBJ1-2; D might be TRBD1 (6 bases). Germline loops: CDR1 MGHRA, CDR2 YSYEKL. V was trimmed by 4 bases and J by 8 bases, leaving 23 bases between them. The CDR3 sequence is 16 residues long. The CDR3 nucleotides are TGCGCCAGCAGCCTTAGAAACAGGGATAAGGATGGCGGCTACACCTTC. The encoded protein is CASSLRNRDKDGGYTF.

V usage is TRBV28 and J usage is TRBJ1-6; no definite D call. The CDR3 extends over 18 amino acids. Looked up from germline, CDR1 is MDHEN and CDR2 is SYDVKM. V lost 3 bases to trimming and J lost 2 bases, with 17 bases between them. Here the CDR3 reads CASSLRVFSGPYNSPLHF. As DNA, the CDR3 is TGTGCCAGCAGTTTGCGGGTGTTTTCAGGCCCCTATAATTCACCCCTCCACTTT.

The chain links TRBV10-3 to TRBJ2-1; the D gene is possibly TRBD2 (6 bases). Germline CDR1 and CDR2: ENHRY and SYGVKD. Trimming shortened V by 0 bases and J by 0 bases, and 24 bases separated the two germline ends. CDR3 length: 21 residues. DNA for the CDR3: TGTGCCATCAGTGAGTCTTCCAGGGTAAATTCGGGGGACGCCTCCTACAATGAGCAGTTCTTC. This codes for CAISESSRVNSGDASYNEQFF.